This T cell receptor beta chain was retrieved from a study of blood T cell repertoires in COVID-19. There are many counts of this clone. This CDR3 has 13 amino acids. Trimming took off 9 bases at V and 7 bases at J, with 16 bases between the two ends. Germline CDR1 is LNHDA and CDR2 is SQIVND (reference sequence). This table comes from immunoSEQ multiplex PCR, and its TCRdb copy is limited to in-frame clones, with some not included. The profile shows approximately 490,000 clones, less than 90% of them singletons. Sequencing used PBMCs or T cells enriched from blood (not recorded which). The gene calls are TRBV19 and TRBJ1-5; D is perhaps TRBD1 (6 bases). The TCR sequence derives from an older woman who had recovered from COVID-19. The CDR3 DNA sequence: TGTGCCAGCACATACAGGGAGTTCCAGCCCCAGCATTTT. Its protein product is CASTYREFQPQHF.